The 12 T cell receptor beta chains below come from one sample, sequenced in a study of T cells in Graves' hyperthyroidism and ophthalmopathy. TCR beta CDR3 sequences were amplified from RNA transcripts. Primed by the HTBI set, a first-round RT-PCR was run on the TCR CDR3. TCRdb fed the multiplex PCR reads into MiXCR, producing one record per CDR3 protein. This table holds 650,000 to 750,000 distinct CDR3 sequences, 14% found once. The source material was blood. The receptors here all came from a woman aged 18 to 35 with Graves' hyperthyroidism.

This clonotype was recorded many times. The chain has TRBV14 and TRBJ2-7; D is unresolved. Trimming pared 0 bases from V and 2 bases from J, leaving 8 bases between. Germline-derived CDR1 and CDR2 are SGHDN and FVKESK. The CDR3 length is 14 residues. This CDR3 reads CASSQDAYPYEQYF. CDR3 bases: TGTGCCAGCAGCCAAGATGCCTACCCCTACGAGCAGTACTTC.

This chain links TRBV6-1 with TRBJ2-3; the D gene is possibly TRBD2 (5 bases). Per germline, CDR1 MNHNS and CDR2 SASEGT. This CDR3 has 13 residues. V lost 7 bases and J 6 bases, leaving 14 bases between the germline ends. CDR3 coding DNA: TGTGCCAGCACTCGAGCGGACGGGGATACGCAGTATTTT. Translation: CASTRADGDTQYF.

The chain has TRBV4-1 and TRBJ1-6; D not certain. Trimming pared 4 bases from V and 17 bases from J, leaving 15 bases between. The CDR3 is made up of 12 amino acids. The germline gives CDR1 MGHRA, CDR2 YSYEKL. The CDR3 nucleotides are TGCGCCAGCAGCCCCAACCCCGACGAGATCCACTTT. Protein: CASSPNPDEIHF.

The gene calls are TRBV5-1 and TRBJ2-7; 7 bases align to TRBD1. Looked up from germline, CDR1 is SGHRS and CDR2 is YFSETQ. Losses at the gene ends were 3 bases for V and 3 bases for J; bases not matched to a gene: 6. The CDR3 runs to 14 residues. Here the CDR3 reads CASSWRQGNYEQYF. CDR3 sequence (DNA): TGCGCCAGCAGCTGGAGACAGGGAAACTACGAGCAGTACTTC.

The rearrangement links TRBV5-6 to TRBJ2-1; 7 nucleotides match TRBD2. CDR1 is SGHDT and CDR2 is YYEEEE in the germline V gene. With 4 bases clipped from V and 5 bases from J, the junction kept 9 bases outside the gene matches. CDR3 length equals 15 residues. As DNA, the CDR3 is TGTGCCAGCAGCCCAGCTCCGGGACTAAACAATGAGCAGTTCTTC. Its translation is CASSPAPGLNNEQFF.

The V and J genes are TRBV29-1 and TRBJ1-5; 7 bases agree with TRBD1. CDR3 length: 13 residues. The J segment lost 5 bases and the V segment lost 7 bases, leaving 8 bases of the junction unmatched. Germline CDR1 is SQVTM and CDR2 is ANQGSEA. The CDR3 DNA reads TGCAGCGCCGCTCGGGACAGATATCAGCCCCAGCATTTT. It is translated as CSAARDRYQPQHF. The complete variable domain, with remaining parts taken from reference TRBV29-1 and TRBJ1-5, reads SAVISQKPSRDICQRGTSLTIQCQVDSQVTMMFWYRQQPGQSLTLIATANQGSEATYESGFVIDKFPISRPNLTFSTLTVSNMSPEDSSIYLCSAARDRYQPQHFGDGTRLSIL.

There are many counts of this clonotype. V gene TRBV7-8 combines with J gene TRBJ2-1; the match to TRBD1 covers 8 bases. Germline assignment: CDR1 SGHVS and CDR2 FQNEAQ. The CDR3 consists of 15 residues. The V and J ends lost 5 bases and 8 bases, in that order; junction bases with no gene match: 11. CDR3 residues: CASSPRTGTGDEQFF. CDR3 DNA sequence: TGTGCCAGCAGCCCTAGGACAGGGACCGGGGATGAGCAGTTCTTC.

This clonotype was observed many times. The genes are TRBV7-9 and TRBJ2-7, with 8 bases matching TRBD1. CDR3 length equals 15 residues. Losses at the gene ends were 1 base for V and 5 bases for J; bases not matched to a gene: 7. Germline loops: CDR1 SEHNR, CDR2 FQNEAQ (reference sequence). CDR3 region: CASSLETGGRNEQYF. DNA of the CDR3: TGTGCCAGCAGCTTAGAAACAGGGGGAAGGAACGAGCAGTACTTC. Complete variable domain (other parts from reference TRBV7-9 and TRBJ2-7): DTGVSQNPRHKITKRGQNVTFRCDPISEHNRLYWYRQTLGQGPEFLTYFQNEAQLEKSRLLSDRFSAERPKGSFSTLEIQRTEQGDSAMYLCASSLETGGRNEQYFGPGTRLTVT.

At least ten counts were recorded for this clonotype. The CDR3, as DNA: TGTGCCAGCACTGGGGCTGTCCAAAACATTCAGTACTTC. It translates to CASTGAVQNIQYF. V gene TRBV28 combines with J gene TRBJ2-4; D is perhaps TRBD1 (5 bases). The CDR3 extends over 13 amino acids. Germline values: CDR1 MDHEN, CDR2 SYDVKM. V lost 7 bases, J lost 5 bases, and 12 bases lay in between.

This clonotype came up many times. The chain combines TRBV30 with TRBJ2-7, with TRBD1 as a possible D gene (6 bases). V gave up 2 bases and J gave up 6 bases, with 11 bases separating them. The length of the CDR3 is 12 residues. The germline V gene has CDR1 GTSNPN and CDR2 SVGIG (reference sequence). The CDR3 nucleotides read TGTGCCTGGAGTCCGAGACAGGTCGAGCAGTACTTC. It specifies CAWSPRQVEQYF.

CDR3 amino acids: CASSLGQGDGSGANVLTF. CDR3 DNA sequence: TGTGCCAGCAGTTTAGGACAGGGCGACGGCTCTGGGGCCAACGTCCTGACTTTC. The chain uses TRBV27 and TRBJ2-6; 8 bases match TRBD1. CDR1 and CDR2 from the germline V gene are MNHEY and SMNVEV (reference sequence). V trimming: 2 bases; J trimming: 0 bases; junction bases outside the gene matches: 6. CDR3 length: 18 residues.

This clonotype was seen just once. J is TRBJ2-7 and V is TRBV7-8; 10 bases are shared with TRBD1. Per the germline V gene, CDR1 is SGHVS and CDR2 is FQNEAQ. The CDR3 has 17 amino acids. With V trimmed by 5 bases and J by 3 bases, 13 bases remained unmatched. Written as DNA, the CDR3 is TGTGCCAGCAGCCCCAATCGCCCTTGGGACAGGGGCTACGAGCAGTACTTC. Translated, it gives CASSPNRPWDRGYEQYF.